The 6 T cell receptor beta chains in this list originate from one sample, sequenced in a study of metastatic and nonmetastatic thyroid tumors. TCRdb reassembled clones from the PCR reads with MiXCR. Found here are about 93,000 clones, around 9.1% of them singletons; the top ten hold 8.8%. Prior to thyroid surgery, none of the patients had received any treatment. Sequencing was done on a sample of blood. The receptors were gathered from a female donor with papillary thyroid cancer or a benign thyroid nodule (not recorded which). Some clones in this sample may be carry-over from other donors' samples.

This clone showed up many times. V and J are TRBV28 and TRBJ1-5; a weak D match, TRBD1 (5 bases). CDR3 length: 14 amino acids. CDR1 and CDR2 (germline): MDHEN, SYDVKM. Deletions cut 6 bases from V and 5 bases from J, with 14 bases between. Here the CDR3 DNA reads TGTGCCAGCAGGGCGGGGGGTGGCCATCAGCCCCAGCATTTT. Its translation is CASRAGGGHQPQHF.

This clone has at least ten counts. The V gene is TRBV6-5, the J gene TRBJ2-7, with D possibly being TRBD2 (7 bases). CDR1 MNHEY and CDR2 SVGAGI come from the germline V gene. This CDR3 has 19 residues. The V and J ends lost 7 bases and 3 bases respectively, with 31 bases between them. Written as DNA, the CDR3 is TGTGCCAGCACCCAATTAGGATCGGGGGGCTTATCTCCATTCTACGAGCAGTACTTC. Translated: CASTQLGSGGLSPFYEQYF.

This clone was observed many times. The identical CDR3 is also encoded by other nucleotide sequences in the sample. The V and J genes are TRBV7-3 and TRBJ2-5; no definite D call. This CDR3 spans 11 amino acids. V was clipped by 9 bases and J by 1 base, with 6 bases between them. The V gene's germline CDR1 is SGHTA and CDR2 FQGTGA. This chain's CDR3 is CASHSQETQYF. Here the CDR3 DNA reads TGTGCCAGTCACTCCCAAGAGACCCAGTACTTC. The whole variable domain, remainder taken from reference TRBV7-3 and TRBJ2-5, is GAGVSQTPSNKVTEKGKYVELRCDPISGHTALYWYRQSLGQGPEFLIYFQGTGAADDSGLPNDRFFAVRPEGSVSTLKIQRTERGDSAVYLCASHSQETQYFGPGTRLLVL.

Concerning this clone itself: The CDR3 does not close with the conserved phenylalanine or tryptophan, likely indicating a read error. The chain is built from TRBV19 and TRBJ2-5; D unresolved. This CDR3 contains 11 residues. Trimming cost V 2 bases and J 5 bases, with 3 bases left between them. In germline, CDR1 is LNHDA, CDR2 SQIVND (reference sequence). CDR3 DNA sequence: TGTGCCAGTAGTATAAGCGAGACCCAGTACCTC. Protein product: CASSISETQYL.

A few counts support this clone. In nucleotides, the CDR3 is TGCAGTGCTAGACCCGGGACAGGAGCGCGGTCACCCCTCCACTTT. This sequence encodes CSARPGTGARSPLHF. The chain couples TRBV20-1 to TRBJ1-6, with 8 nucleotides matching TRBD1. Per germline, CDR1 DFQATT and CDR2 SNEGSKA (reference sequence). The CDR3 totals 15 residues. The V and J ends lost 2 bases and 10 bases, in that order; junction bases with no gene match: 10.

This clone has a count of ten or more. The CDR3 DNA is TGTGCCAGCAGTTTAAAGACGGAATATGGCTACACCTTC. Its protein is CASSLKTEYGYTF. The rearrangement uses TRBV27 and TRBJ1-2, with no clear D. This CDR3 contains 13 residues. Between the trimmed V and J ends, which lost 2 bases and 5 bases, there was a span of 9 bases. Germline assignment: CDR1 MNHEY and CDR2 SMNVEV (reference sequence).